Here is one T cell receptor beta chain with its context. What it recognizes is unknown. The data were obtained in a study of cytomegalovirus exposure and HLA in healthy donors. The study, taken as a whole, reports: Overall, approximately 150 TCR beta chains were annotated as cytomegalovirus-associated. The productive fraction for most TCR beta V segments was about 87% or about 30% in an earlier analysis.

60 Vbeta and 13 Jbeta primers were used in PCR. Profiled with immunoSEQ multiplex PCR; TCRdb holds only in-frame clones, not every one. The data contain under 150,000 clones, 79% of them seen just once; the ten biggest clones take up 3.5% to 4.5%. Germline V gene data show CDR1 as SNHLY and CDR2 as FYNNEI. The CDR3 length is 19 residues. V dropped 2 bases and J dropped 4 bases, with 25 bases sitting between them. The sample consisted of PBMCs. The origin of this receptor is a man aged 25-45 years in good health and CMV-seropositive. The rearrangement uses TRBV2 and TRBJ2-3; weak D call: TRBD2 (6 bases). The CDR3 nucleotides read TGTGCCAGCAGTGAAAGGATAGAGGGGACGGGAGACGTTCCAGATACGCAGTATTTT. Residues: CASSERIEGTGDVPDTQYF.